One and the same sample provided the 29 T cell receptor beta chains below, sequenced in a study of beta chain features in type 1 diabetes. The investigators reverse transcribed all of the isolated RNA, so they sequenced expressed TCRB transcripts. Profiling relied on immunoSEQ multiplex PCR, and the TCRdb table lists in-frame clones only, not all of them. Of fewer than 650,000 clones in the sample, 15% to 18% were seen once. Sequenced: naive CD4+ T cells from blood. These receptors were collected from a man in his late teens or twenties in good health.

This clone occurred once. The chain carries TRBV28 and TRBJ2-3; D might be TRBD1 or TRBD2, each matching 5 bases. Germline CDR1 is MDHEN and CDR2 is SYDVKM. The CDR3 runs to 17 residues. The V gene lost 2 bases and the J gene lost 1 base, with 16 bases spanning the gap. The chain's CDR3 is CASSLRRWGRGTDTQYF. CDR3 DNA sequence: TGTGCCAGCAGTTTAAGGAGGTGGGGCCGAGGCACAGATACGCAGTATTTT. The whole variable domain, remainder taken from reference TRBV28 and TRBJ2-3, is DVKVTQSSRYLVKRTGEKVFLECVQDMDHENMFWYRQDPGLGLRLIYFSYDVKMKEKGDIPEGYSVSREKKERFSLILESASTNQTSMYLCASSLRRWGRGTDTQYFGPGTRLTVL.

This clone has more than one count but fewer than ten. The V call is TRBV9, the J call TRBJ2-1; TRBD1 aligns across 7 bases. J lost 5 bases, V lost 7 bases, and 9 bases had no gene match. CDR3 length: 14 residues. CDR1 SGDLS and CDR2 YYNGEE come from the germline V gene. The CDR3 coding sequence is TGTGCCAGCTCCATTTTGGGACAGAACAATGAGCAGTTCTTC. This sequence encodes CASSILGQNNEQFF.

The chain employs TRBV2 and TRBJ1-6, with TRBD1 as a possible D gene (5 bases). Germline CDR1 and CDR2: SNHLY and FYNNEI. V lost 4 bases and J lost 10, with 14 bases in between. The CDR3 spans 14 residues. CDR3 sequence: CASSGGRVGSPLHF. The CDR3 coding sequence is TGTGCCAGCAGTGGGGGCAGGGTAGGATCACCCCTCCACTTT.

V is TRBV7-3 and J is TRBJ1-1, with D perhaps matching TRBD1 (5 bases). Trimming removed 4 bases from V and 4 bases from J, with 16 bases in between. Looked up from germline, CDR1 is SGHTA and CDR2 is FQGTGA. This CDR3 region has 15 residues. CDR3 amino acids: CASSSWTDGGTEAFF. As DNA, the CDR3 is TGTGCCAGCAGCTCCTGGACGGATGGGGGCACTGAAGCTTTCTTT.

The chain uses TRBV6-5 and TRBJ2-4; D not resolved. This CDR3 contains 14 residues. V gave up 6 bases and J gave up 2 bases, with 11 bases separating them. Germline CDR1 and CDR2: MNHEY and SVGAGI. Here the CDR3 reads CASSPLLSKNIQYF. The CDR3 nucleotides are TGTGCCAGCAGCCCCCTCCTGTCCAAAAACATTCAGTACTTC.

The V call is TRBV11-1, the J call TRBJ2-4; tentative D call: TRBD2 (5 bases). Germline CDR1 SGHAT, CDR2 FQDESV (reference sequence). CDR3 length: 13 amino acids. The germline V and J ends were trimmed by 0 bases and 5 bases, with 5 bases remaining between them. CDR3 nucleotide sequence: TGTGCCAGCAGCTTAGCGAGGGAAAACATTCAGTACTTC. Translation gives CASSLARENIQYF.

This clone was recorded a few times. The CDR3 DNA follows: TGTGCCAGCAGCCCCCTGGGGGGTACGCAGTATTTT. Amino acids: CASSPLGGTQYF. This rearrangement joins TRBV5-6 to TRBJ2-3; perhaps TRBD2 as D (6 bases). CDR1 is SGHDT and CDR2 is YYEEEE in the germline V gene. V lost 4 bases, J lost 8 bases, and 11 bases lay in between. The CDR3 is made up of 12 amino acids.

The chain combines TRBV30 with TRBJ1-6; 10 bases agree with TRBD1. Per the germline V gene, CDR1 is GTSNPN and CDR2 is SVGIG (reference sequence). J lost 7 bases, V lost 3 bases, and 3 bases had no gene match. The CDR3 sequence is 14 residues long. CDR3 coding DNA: TGTGCCTGGAGGCTGGACAGGGGGAATTCACCCCTCCACTTT. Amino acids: CAWRLDRGNSPLHF.

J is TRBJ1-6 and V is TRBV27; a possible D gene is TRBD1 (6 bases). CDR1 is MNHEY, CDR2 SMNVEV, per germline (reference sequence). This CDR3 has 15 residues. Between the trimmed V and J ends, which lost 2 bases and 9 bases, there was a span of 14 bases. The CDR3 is CASSLISGAVSPLHF. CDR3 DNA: TGTGCCAGCAGTTTAATATCGGGGGCTGTTTCACCCCTCCACTTT.

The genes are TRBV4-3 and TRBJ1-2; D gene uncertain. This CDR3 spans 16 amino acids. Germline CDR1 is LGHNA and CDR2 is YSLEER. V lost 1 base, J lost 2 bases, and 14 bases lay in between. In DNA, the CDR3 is TGCGCCAGCAGCCAAGTTAATACAGTTTACAACTATGGCTACACCTTC. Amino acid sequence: CASSQVNTVYNYGYTF.

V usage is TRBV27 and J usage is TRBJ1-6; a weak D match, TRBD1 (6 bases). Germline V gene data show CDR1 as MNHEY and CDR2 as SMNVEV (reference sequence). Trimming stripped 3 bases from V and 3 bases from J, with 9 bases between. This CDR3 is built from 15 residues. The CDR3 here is CASSLDSVYNSPLHF. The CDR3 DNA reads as TGTGCCAGCAGTTTGGACAGCGTCTATAATTCACCCCTCCACTTT.

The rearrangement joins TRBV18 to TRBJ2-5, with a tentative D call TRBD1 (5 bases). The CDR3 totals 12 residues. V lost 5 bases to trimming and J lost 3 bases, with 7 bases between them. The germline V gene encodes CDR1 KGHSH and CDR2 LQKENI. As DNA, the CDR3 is TGTGCCAGCTCAGTCAGGGAAGAGACCCAGTACTTC. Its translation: CASSVREETQYF.

The CDR3 region has the DNA TGTGCCTGGATTAGCATTGGGACAGGGAACTACGAGCAGTACTTC. Protein: CAWISIGTGNYEQYF. The chain employs TRBV30 and TRBJ2-7, with 9 bases aligning to TRBD1. This CDR3 is built from 15 residues. Per the germline V gene, CDR1 is GTSNPN and CDR2 is SVGIG (reference sequence). V lost 4 bases to trimming and J lost 3 bases; unmatched junction nucleotides: 10.

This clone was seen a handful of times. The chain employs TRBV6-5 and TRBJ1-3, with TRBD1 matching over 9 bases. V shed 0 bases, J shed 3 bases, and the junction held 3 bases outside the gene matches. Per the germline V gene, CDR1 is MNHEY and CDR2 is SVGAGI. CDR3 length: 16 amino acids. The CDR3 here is CASSYSGQGFGNTIYF. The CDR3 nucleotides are TGTGCCAGCAGTTACTCCGGACAGGGGTTTGGAAACACCATATATTTT.

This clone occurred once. CDR3 in DNA: TGTGCCAGCAGCCTGGGACAGGGCGGCAGGGAGACCCAGTACTTC. Its translation: CASSLGQGGRETQYF. The chain carries TRBV5-4 and TRBJ2-5; 9 bases are shared with TRBD1. CDR3 length: 15 amino acids. Germline V gene sequence: CDR1 SGHNT, CDR2 YYREEE (reference sequence). V lost 4 bases to trimming and J lost 5 bases; unmatched junction nucleotides: 9. The full variable domain, completed using reference TRBV5-4 and TRBJ2-5, is ETGVTQSPTHLIKTRGQQVTLRCSSQSGHNTVSWYQQALGQGPQFIFQYYREEENGRGNFPPRFSGLQFPNYSSELNVNALELDDSALYLCASSLGQGGRETQYFGPGTRLLVL.

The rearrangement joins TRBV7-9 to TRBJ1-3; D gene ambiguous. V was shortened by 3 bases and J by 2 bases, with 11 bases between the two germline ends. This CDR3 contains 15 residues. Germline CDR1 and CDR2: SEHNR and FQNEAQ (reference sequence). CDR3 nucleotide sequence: TGTGCCAGCAGCTTCTACCCTCCAACTGGAAACACCATATATTTT. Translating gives CASSFYPPTGNTIYF. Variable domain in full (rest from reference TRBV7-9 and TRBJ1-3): DTGVSQNPRHKITKRGQNVTFRCDPISEHNRLYWYRQTLGQGPEFLTYFQNEAQLEKSRLLSDRFSAERPKGSFSTLEIQRTEQGDSAMYLCASSFYPPTGNTIYFGEGSWLTVV.

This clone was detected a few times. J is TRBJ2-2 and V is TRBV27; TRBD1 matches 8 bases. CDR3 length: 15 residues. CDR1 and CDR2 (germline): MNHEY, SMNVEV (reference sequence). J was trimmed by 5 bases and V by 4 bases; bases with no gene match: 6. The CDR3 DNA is TGTGCCAGCAGTTCCGGACAGGGTAGGACCGGGGAGCTGTTTTTT. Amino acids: CASSSGQGRTGELFF.

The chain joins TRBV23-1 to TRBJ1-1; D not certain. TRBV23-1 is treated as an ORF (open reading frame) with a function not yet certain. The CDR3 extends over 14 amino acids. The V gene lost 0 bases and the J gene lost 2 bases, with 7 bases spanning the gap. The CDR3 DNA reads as TGCGCCAGCAGTCAATCCAGGCGCAACACTGAAGCTTTCTTT. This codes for CASSQSRRNTEAFF.

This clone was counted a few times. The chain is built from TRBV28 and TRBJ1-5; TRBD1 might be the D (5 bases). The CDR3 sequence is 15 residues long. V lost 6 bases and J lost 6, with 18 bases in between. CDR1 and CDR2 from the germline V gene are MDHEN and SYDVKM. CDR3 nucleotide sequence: TGTGCCAGCAGCCTGGGAGACAGACTGGCTCAGCCCCAGCATTTT. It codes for CASSLGDRLAQPQHF.

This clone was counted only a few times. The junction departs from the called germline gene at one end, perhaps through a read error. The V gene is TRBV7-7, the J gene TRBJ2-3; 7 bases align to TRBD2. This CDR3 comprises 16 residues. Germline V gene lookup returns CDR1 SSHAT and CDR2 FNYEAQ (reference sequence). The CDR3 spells CASSPSLSGGPDTQYF. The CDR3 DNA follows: TGTGCTAGCAGCCCATCCCTGTCGGGGGGACCAGATACGCAGTATTTT. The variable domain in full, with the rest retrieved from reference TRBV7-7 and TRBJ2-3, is GAGVSQSPRYKVTKRGQDVTLRCDPISSHATLYWYQQALGQGPEFLTYFNYEAQPDKSGLPSDRFSAERPEGSISTLTIQRTEQRDSAMYRCASSPSLSGGPDTQYFGPGTRLTVL.

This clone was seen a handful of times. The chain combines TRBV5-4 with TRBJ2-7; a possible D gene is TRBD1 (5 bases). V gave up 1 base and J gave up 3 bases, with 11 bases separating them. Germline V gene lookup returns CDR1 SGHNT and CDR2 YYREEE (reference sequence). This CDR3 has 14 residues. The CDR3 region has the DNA TGTGCCAGCAGCTTGTCCCAGGGTCACTACGAGCAGTACTTC. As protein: CASSLSQGHYEQYF.

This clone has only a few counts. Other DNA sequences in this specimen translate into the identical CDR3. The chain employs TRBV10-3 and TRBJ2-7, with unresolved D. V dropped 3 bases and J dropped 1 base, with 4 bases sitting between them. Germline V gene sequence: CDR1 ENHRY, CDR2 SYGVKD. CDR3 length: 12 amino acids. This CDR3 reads CAISEKSYEQYF. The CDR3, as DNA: TGTGCCATCAGTGAAAAGTCCTACGAGCAGTACTTC.

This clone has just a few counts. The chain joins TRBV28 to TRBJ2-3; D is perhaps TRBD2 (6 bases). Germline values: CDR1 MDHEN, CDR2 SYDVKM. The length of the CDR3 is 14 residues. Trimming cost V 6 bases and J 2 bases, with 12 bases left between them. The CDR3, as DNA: TGTGCCAGCAGCACCGGAGGGGTCACAGATACGCAGTATTTT. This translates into CASSTGGVTDTQYF.

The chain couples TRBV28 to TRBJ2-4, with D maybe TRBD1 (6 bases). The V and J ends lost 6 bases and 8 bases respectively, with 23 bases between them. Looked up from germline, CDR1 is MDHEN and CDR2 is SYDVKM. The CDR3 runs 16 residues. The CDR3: CASSSPGQNFGDIQYF. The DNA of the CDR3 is TGTGCCAGCAGCTCGCCGGGACAAAATTTTGGGGACATTCAGTACTTC.

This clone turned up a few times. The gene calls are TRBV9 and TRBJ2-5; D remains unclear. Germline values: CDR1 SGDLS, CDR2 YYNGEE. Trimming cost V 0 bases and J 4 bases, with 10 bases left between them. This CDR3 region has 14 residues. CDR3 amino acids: CASSVGVVGETQYF. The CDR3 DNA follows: TGTGCCAGCAGCGTAGGAGTAGTAGGAGAGACCCAGTACTTC. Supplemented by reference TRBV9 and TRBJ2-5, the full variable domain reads DSGVTQTPKHLITATGQRVTLRCSPRSGDLSVYWYQQSLDQGLQFLIQYYNGEERAKGNILERFSAQQFPDLHSELNLSSLELGDSALYFCASSVGVVGETQYFGPGTRLLVL.

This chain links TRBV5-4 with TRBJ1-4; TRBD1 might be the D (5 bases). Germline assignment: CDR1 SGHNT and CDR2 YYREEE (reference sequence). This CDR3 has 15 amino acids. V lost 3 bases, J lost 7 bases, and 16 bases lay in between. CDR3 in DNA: TGTGCCAGCAGCTCCCCAAATTCTGGGGGTGAAAAACTGTTTTTT. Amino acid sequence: CASSSPNSGGEKLFF.

The CDR3 sequence is CAWSVWPRGYTF. The CDR3 region has the DNA TGTGCCTGGAGTGTGTGGCCCCGAGGCTACACCTTC. The V call is TRBV30, the J call TRBJ1-2; no clear D. V lost 0 bases and J lost 8, with 10 bases in between. Looked up from germline, CDR1 is GTSNPN and CDR2 is SVGIG (reference sequence). The CDR3 extends over 12 amino acids.

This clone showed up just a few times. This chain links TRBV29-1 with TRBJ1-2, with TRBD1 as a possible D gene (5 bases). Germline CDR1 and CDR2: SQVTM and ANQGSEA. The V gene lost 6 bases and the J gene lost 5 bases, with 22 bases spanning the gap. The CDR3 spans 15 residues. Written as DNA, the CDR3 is TGCAGCGTCGGAAAGGGCCAGGGAATGGGGTATGGCTACACCTTC. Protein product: CSVGKGQGMGYGYTF.

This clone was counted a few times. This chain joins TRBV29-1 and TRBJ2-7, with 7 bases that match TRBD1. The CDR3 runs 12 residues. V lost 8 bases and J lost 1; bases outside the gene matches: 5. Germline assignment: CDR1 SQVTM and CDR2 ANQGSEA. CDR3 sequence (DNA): TGCAGCTACTCGACAGGGTCCTACGAGCAGTACTTC. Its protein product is CSYSTGSYEQYF.